The clone carrying this T cell receptor (beta chain) was found a few times. The antigen is undetermined. Researchers reported sorting CD4+ naive, central memory, regulatory and stem cell-like memory cells via CD45RO/CCR7/CD25/CD127/CD95/CD27. The record originates from a study of beta chain features in type 1 diabetes. Across the whole study: Similarity in age, gender and cell yields was seen between patients and healthy donors. General study points: Using cDNA template may skew counts toward highly expressing activated cells.

All of the isolated RNA was reverse transcribed, so expressed TCRB transcripts were sequenced. This table comes from immunoSEQ multiplex PCR, and its TCRdb copy is limited to in-frame clones, with some not included. The table has about 220,000 clones, about a tenth seen once; the top ten hold about 1.2%. The source is a man in his late teens or twenties in good health. Sequences were obtained from central memory CD4+ T cells from blood.

The CDR3 loop reads CASSEGGSSYNEQFF. The CDR3 DNA reads as TGTGCCAGCAGTGAGGGCGGGAGCTCCTACAATGAGCAGTTCTTC. V and J are TRBV25-1 and TRBJ2-1; 7 bases line up with TRBD2. Germline-derived CDR1 and CDR2 are MGHDK and SYGVNS. The CDR3 covers 15 residues. Trimming cost V 3 bases and J 0 bases; bases outside gene matches: 2.